The 17 T cell receptor beta chains presented below share a single source sample, sequenced in a study of T cell responses to AZD1222 COVID-19 vaccine. Clones were sequenced by immunoSEQ multiplex PCR, and TCRdb holds only the in-frame ones, with some missing. The table lists 110,000 to 150,000 clones, approximately 83% of them singletons. Sequenced here: peripheral blood, sampled on day 0 of AZD1222 vaccination. All receptors derive from an adult in good health.

The chain couples TRBV5-1 to TRBJ1-4; maybe TRBD1 (5 bases). This CDR3 spans 15 amino acids. CDR1 is SGHRS and CDR2 is YFSETQ in the germline V gene. Trimming pared 5 bases from V and 0 bases from J, leaving 11 bases between. Here the CDR3 reads CASRGRQTTNEKLFF. Here the CDR3 DNA reads TGCGCCAGCAGGGGAAGACAGACAACTAATGAAAAACTGTTTTTT.

The chain couples TRBV28 to TRBJ1-1; the D is unclear. V lost 10 bases and J 2 bases, leaving 20 bases between the germline ends. This CDR3 has 15 residues. Germline assignment: CDR1 MDHEN and CDR2 SYDVKM. This chain's CDR3 is CATVTPAETNTEAFF. The CDR3 bases are TGTGCCACCGTAACCCCTGCAGAAACTAACACTGAAGCTTTCTTT.

V and J are TRBV5-4 and TRBJ1-5; a weak D match, TRBD1 (5 bases). Trimming stripped 0 bases from V and 2 bases from J, with 18 bases between. Germline CDR1 and CDR2: SGHNT and YYREEE (reference sequence). The CDR3 spans 18 residues. The CDR3 DNA is TGTGCCAGCAGCTTGGAAGCGGGGGGGGAGGTAGGCAATCAGCCCCAGCATTTT. Its protein is CASSLEAGGEVGNQPQHF.

The V gene is TRBV2, the J gene TRBJ1-2, with 9 bases that match TRBD1. Germline V gene sequence: CDR1 SNHLY, CDR2 FYNNEI. J lost 8 bases, V lost 6 bases, and 10 bases had no gene match. The CDR3 has 14 amino acids. This CDR3 reads CASRTTGGGEGYTF. DNA of the CDR3: TGTGCCAGCAGAACTACAGGGGGCGGAGAAGGCTACACCTTC.

The chain employs TRBV6-5 and TRBJ1-5; tentatively, D is TRBD1 (5 bases). This CDR3 has 14 amino acids. From germline, CDR1 is MNHEY and CDR2 SVGAGI. The V gene lost 6 bases and the J gene lost 1 base, with 10 bases spanning the gap. The DNA of the CDR3 is TGTGCCAGCAGCCCCCGGGGGAGCAATCAGCCCCAGCATTTT. It translates to CASSPRGSNQPQHF.

The rearrangement links TRBV11-2 to TRBJ2-2, with D hard to call. The V end was cut by 2 bases, the J end by 8 bases, with 9 bases between. Germline CDR1 and CDR2: SGHAT and FQNNGV. There are 13 residues in the CDR3. The CDR3 reads CASSLTVLGELFF. The CDR3 bases are TGTGCCAGCAGCTTAACGGTCTTGGGGGAGCTGTTTTTT.

Of note for this clone: The same CDR3 also results from other DNA sequences found in this sample. The rearrangement links TRBV5-1 to TRBJ2-7; 9 bases map to TRBD1. The CDR3 spans 13 residues. After removal of 4 bases from V and 4 bases from J, the junction contained 3 bases not matched to a gene. The V gene's germline CDR1 is SGHRS and CDR2 YFSETQ. The CDR3 nucleotides are TGCGCCAGCAGCACGGGACAGGGATACGAGCAGTACTTC. This codes for CASSTGQGYEQYF.

J is TRBJ1-2 and V is TRBV18; 7 positions agree with TRBD1. With V trimmed by 1 base and J by 4 bases, 6 bases remained unmatched. Germline V gene sequence: CDR1 KGHSH, CDR2 LQKENI. The CDR3 contains 15 residues. The CDR3 loop reads CASSPLSGQLYGYTF. CDR3 sequence (DNA): TGTGCCAGCTCACCACTCTCGGGACAGCTCTATGGCTACACCTTC.

Regarding this clone: At one end the junction does not follow the germline gene, possibly because of a read error. V gene TRBV6-5 combines with J gene TRBJ1-1; D is undetermined. In germline, CDR1 is MNHEY, CDR2 SVGAGI. The CDR3 runs to 13 residues. CDR3: CASSYLGGTEAFF. The CDR3 DNA reads TGTGCCAGCAGCTACTTGGGCGGCACTGAAGCTTTCTTT.

This rearrangement joins TRBV4-1 to TRBJ2-3, with D hard to call. This CDR3 has 12 residues. Germline V CDR1 and CDR2: MGHRA, YSYEKL. V lost 1 base, J lost 3 bases, and 2 bases lay in between. This chain's CDR3 is CASSQVTDTQYF. The CDR3 coding sequence is TGCGCCAGCAGCCAAGTAACAGATACGCAGTATTTT.

This clone has a single count. The rearrangement joins TRBV7-8 to TRBJ2-1; D gene unclear. The germline V gene encodes CDR1 SGHVS and CDR2 FQNEAQ. The V and J ends lost 0 bases and 8 bases respectively, with 2 bases between them. This CDR3 has 11 residues. The CDR3 nucleotides are TGTGCCAGCAGCTTAGCGGATGAGCAGTTCTTC. This sequence encodes CASSLADEQFF.

This clone was counted a single time. This chain joins TRBV24-1 and TRBJ2-1; the match to TRBD2 covers 13 bases. The CDR3 runs to 19 residues. V lost 0 bases, J lost 3 bases, and 7 bases stayed unmatched. Germline V lookup: CDR1 KGHDR, CDR2 SFDVKD. In DNA form, the CDR3 reads TGTGCCACCAGTGATTTGGGGTGGACTAGCGGGGGCAACTACAATGAGCAGTTCTTC. It yields the protein CATSDLGWTSGGNYNEQFF.

The V and J genes are TRBV6-5 and TRBJ1-6; D possibly corresponds to TRBD1 (5 bases). Germline V gives CDR1 MNHEY, CDR2 SVGAGI. The CDR3 length is 13 residues. V lost 8 bases, J lost 4 bases, and 9 bases lay in between. CDR3 in DNA: TGTGCCAGCGGCGACAGTTATAATTCACCCCTCCACTTT. Its protein is CASGDSYNSPLHF.

The gene calls are TRBV18 and TRBJ2-6; D perhaps matches TRBD1 (5 bases). Trimming stripped 1 base from V and 2 bases from J, with 6 bases between. CDR1 is KGHSH, CDR2 LQKENI, per germline. There are 15 residues in the CDR3. CDR3 nucleotides: TGTGCCAGCTCACCACTCAGGGCTGGGGCCAACGTCCTGACTTTC. This encodes CASSPLRAGANVLTF.

CDR3 bases: TGTGCCAGCAGCCTCGGGGCTGTCGCGAACACCGGGGAGCTGTTTTTT. The encoded protein is CASSLGAVANTGELFF. The chain links TRBV2 to TRBJ2-2; D assignment may be TRBD1 or TRBD2 (5 bases each). Germline V gene data show CDR1 as SNHLY and CDR2 as FYNNEI. The CDR3 sequence is 16 residues long. V lost 6 bases to trimming and J lost 0 bases, with 14 bases between them.

The J gene is TRBJ2-7, the V gene TRBV23-1; TRBD1 agrees at 7 bases. TRBV23-1 is recorded as an ORF, its role being uncertain. J was trimmed by 3 bases and V by 2 bases; bases with no gene match: 13. The CDR3 is made up of 17 amino acids. The CDR3 loop is CASSQRADRRLCYEQYF. CDR3 nucleotides: TGCGCCAGCAGTCAAAGGGCGGACAGGCGGTTATGCTACGAGCAGTACTTC.

V and J are TRBV4-2 and TRBJ1-6; TRBD1 agrees at 9 bases. J was trimmed by 10 bases and V by 4 bases; bases with no gene match: 14. Germline V CDR1 and CDR2: LGHNA, YNFKEQ. CDR3 size: 17 residues. The CDR3 region is CASSRENMGQGGSPLHF. CDR3 sequence (DNA): TGTGCCAGCAGCCGAGAAAACATGGGACAGGGAGGCTCACCCCTCCACTTT.